Following are 25 T cell receptor beta chains from one sample sequenced in a study of blood T cell repertoires in COVID-19. TCRdb keeps only in-frame clones here, not all; method: immunoSEQ multiplex PCR. This sample yields about 330,000 clones, of which 70% to 90% are seen a single time; under 8% belongs to the top ten. The sequencing sample was made of peripheral blood. The receptors stem from a young man who had recovered from COVID-19.

The genes are TRBV5-6 and TRBJ2-3; 11 nucleotides agree with TRBD1. The germline V gene has CDR1 SGHDT and CDR2 YYEEEE. The CDR3 consists of 17 residues. The V gene end was trimmed by 2 bases and the J gene end by 2 bases; junction bases not matched to a gene: 7. The chain's CDR3 is CASSFAGTGGSTDTQYF. As DNA, the CDR3 is TGTGCCAGCAGCTTTGCCGGGACAGGGGGTTCCACAGATACGCAGTATTTT.

This chain connects TRBV5-1 to TRBJ2-7; 7 bases match TRBD1. CDR3 length equals 16 residues. Trimming removed 4 bases from V and 1 base from J; junction bases left unmatched: 11. Germline V CDR1 and CDR2: SGHRS, YFSETQ. Here the CDR3 reads CASSPGTESLSYEQYF. Here the CDR3 DNA reads TGCGCCAGCAGCCCAGGGACAGAATCTTTATCCTACGAGCAGTACTTC.

This rearrangement joins TRBV24-1 to TRBJ2-2, with no clear D. Trimming took off 5 bases at V and 3 bases at J, with 3 bases between the two ends. The length of the CDR3 is 12 residues. Germline V CDR1 and CDR2: KGHDR, SFDVKD. The CDR3 here is CATSAYTGELFF. DNA of the CDR3: TGTGCCACCAGTGCTTACACCGGGGAGCTGTTTTTT.

Here the CDR3 reads CASSQGTTYNEQFF. CDR3 nucleotides: TGTGCCAGCAGCCAAGGGACTACTTACAATGAGCAGTTCTTC. The rearrangement links TRBV3-1 (or the pseudogene TRBV3-2) to TRBJ2-1; possibly TRBD2 for D (6 bases). The CDR3 has 14 residues. Germline lookup yields CDR1 LGHDT and CDR2 YNNKEL (reference sequence). Trimming removed 1 base at V and 4 bases at J, with 8 bases between.

The chain employs TRBV19 and TRBJ1-2; D gene ambiguous. Trimming stripped 3 bases from V and 8 bases from J, with 16 bases between. This CDR3 has 14 amino acids. The germline V gene encodes CDR1 LNHDA and CDR2 SQIVND (reference sequence). CDR3 sequence reads: CASSILGRPGGYTF. The CDR3 region has the DNA TGTGCCAGTAGTATCTTGGGCCGCCCGGGAGGCTACACCTTC. The full variable domain, its missing parts supplied by reference TRBV19 and TRBJ1-2, is DGGITQSPKYLFRKEGQNVTLSCEQNLNHDAMYWYRQDPGQGLRLIYYSQIVNDFQKGDIAEGYSVSREKKESFPLTVTSAQKNPTAFYLCASSILGRPGGYTFGSGTRLTVV.

The chain is built from TRBV11-2 and TRBJ1-6; TRBD1 matches at 10 bases. The CDR3 runs 15 residues. CDR1 and CDR2 (germline): SGHAT, FQNNGV. Trimming cost V 5 bases and J 7 bases; bases outside gene matches: 5. CDR3 bases: TGTGCCAGCAGCCGATCGGGACAGGGGAATTCACCCCTCCACTTT. This codes for CASSRSGQGNSPLHF.

The chain has TRBV29-1 and TRBJ2-5, with 9 bases fitting TRBD2. CDR1 is SQVTM and CDR2 is ANQGSEA in the germline V gene. V dropped 5 bases and J dropped 2; count of bases not matched to a gene: 9. The CDR3 covers 15 residues. Written as DNA, the CDR3 is TGCAGCGTTCACGCGACTAGCGGAGAACAAGAGACCCAGTACTTC. Its translation: CSVHATSGEQETQYF.

The chain uses TRBV19 and TRBJ1-1, with 7 bases fitting TRBD1. The V gene's germline CDR1 is LNHDA and CDR2 SQIVND (reference sequence). The CDR3 is made up of 15 amino acids. The junction had 9 bases not matched to a gene; V was cut back by 4 bases and J by 4 bases. CDR3 DNA sequence: TGTGCCAGTAGTACCCTCTGGCAGGGGGGCACTGAAGCTTTCTTT. This translates into CASSTLWQGGTEAFF.

The chain combines TRBV5-1 with TRBJ2-7; D gene unclear. V was pared by 2 bases and J by 1 base, with 10 bases between. Germline CDR1 is SGHRS and CDR2 is YFSETQ. This CDR3 is built from 14 residues. CDR3 nucleotides: TGCGCCAGCAGCTTTAGCCTTGGATCCTACGAGCAGTACTTC. Its protein is CASSFSLGSYEQYF.

This clone was seen only a few times. The CDR3 spells CAIRSSYNSPLHF. CDR3 nucleotide sequence: TGTGCCATAAGGAGCTCCTATAATTCACCCCTCCACTTT. The chain combines TRBV2 with TRBJ1-6; D call uncertain. The CDR3 contains 13 residues. From germline, CDR1 is SNHLY and CDR2 FYNNEI. Trimming removed 10 bases from V and 0 bases from J, with 7 bases in between.

The chain uses TRBV19 and TRBJ1-5, with 8 bases lining up with TRBD1. The germline V gene has CDR1 LNHDA and CDR2 SQIVND (reference sequence). J was trimmed by 6 bases and V by 10 bases; bases with no gene match: 11. This CDR3 comprises 14 residues. The DNA for the CDR3 is TGTGCCACCGACTCGGACAGGGCGGGTCAGCCCCAGCATTTT. Protein: CATDSDRAGQPQHF.

DNA for the CDR3: TGTGCCAGCAGTTTAGGGAGAGAAGCTTTCTTT. Amino acids: CASSLGREAFF. This chain joins TRBV12-3 or TRBV12-4 and TRBJ1-1; D gene unclear. CDR3 length equals 11 residues. V gave up 1 base and J gave up 8 bases, with 5 bases separating them.

The V gene is TRBV30, the J gene TRBJ1-2, with 7 positions matching TRBD1. The germline CDR1 and CDR2 sequences are GTSNPN and SVGIG (reference sequence). The CDR3 runs to 15 residues. V was clipped by 7 bases and J by 0 bases; unmatched bases: 11. The CDR3 region has the DNA TGTGCCTCCCCCCTCGGGGACAGAGCTAACTATGGCTACACCTTC. Encoded protein: CASPLGDRANYGYTF.

The chain joins TRBV18 to TRBJ2-3; D not resolved. There are 13 residues in the CDR3. The ends were cut back, 2 bases at V and 2 bases at J, with 5 bases in the middle. The germline V gene has CDR1 KGHSH and CDR2 LQKENI. This CDR3 is CASSPAYTDTQYF. CDR3 bases: TGTGCCAGCTCACCAGCCTACACAGATACGCAGTATTTT.

The chain carries TRBV5-8 and TRBJ2-2; tentative D call: TRBD2 (5 bases). V lost 0 bases and J lost 3, with 12 bases in between. The CDR3 totals 16 residues. The germline CDR1 and CDR2 sequences are SGHTS and YDEGEE. The CDR3 coding sequence is TGTGCCAGCAGCTTGGAGCCGAGAGGGTACACCGGGGAGCTGTTTTTT. Residues: CASSLEPRGYTGELFF.

This clone has just one count. V and J are TRBV11-2 and TRBJ2-1; 10 bases agree with TRBD2. V lost 0 bases to trimming and J lost 10 bases; unmatched junction nucleotides: 3. This CDR3 is built from 14 residues. Germline CDR1 and CDR2: SGHAT and FQNNGV. The CDR3 coding sequence is TGTGCCAGCAGCTTAGAGGCTAGCGGGGGCGAGCAGTTCTTC. As protein: CASSLEASGGEQFF. Together with reference TRBV11-2 and TRBJ2-1, the CDR3 gives the full variable domain: EAGVAQSPRYKIIEKRQSVAFWCNPISGHATLYWYQQILGQGPKLLIQFQNNGVVDDSQLPKDRFSAERLKGVDSTLKIQPAKLEDSAVYLCASSLEASGGEQFFGPGTRLTVL.

The rearrangement joins TRBV10-2 to TRBJ2-1; TRBD2 matches 12 bases. V lost 4 bases and J lost 6; bases outside the gene matches: 7. Germline CDR1 and CDR2: WSHSY and SAAADI. CDR3 size: 16 residues. CDR3 loop: CASSAGTSGYPNEQFF. The CDR3 coding sequence is TGCGCCAGCAGTGCAGGGACTAGCGGGTACCCCAATGAGCAGTTCTTC.

The V gene is TRBV5-8, the J gene TRBJ1-3, with D possibly matching TRBD1 (5 bases). This CDR3 has 15 amino acids. The germline V gene encodes CDR1 SGHTS and CDR2 YDEGEE. V was pared by 0 bases and J by 2 bases, with 9 bases between. DNA for the CDR3: TGTGCCAGCAGCTTGGGCCTGGGGCCTGGAAACACCATATATTTT. This gives the protein CASSLGLGPGNTIYF.

This rearrangement joins TRBV18 to TRBJ2-1; 9 nucleotides agree with TRBD2. This CDR3 has 16 amino acids. J was trimmed by 5 bases and V by 3 bases; bases with no gene match: 8. CDR1 is KGHSH, CDR2 LQKENI, per germline. CDR3 amino acids: CASSPRPSGTNNEQFF. The CDR3 region has the DNA TGTGCCAGCTCACCCCGTCCTAGCGGGACGAACAATGAGCAGTTCTTC.

This clone was picked up one time. The chain couples TRBV4-3 to TRBJ1-2, with D possibly TRBD1 on 5 matching bases. CDR3 length: 12 residues. Germline CDR1 reads LGHNA; CDR2 reads YSLEER. Trimming cost V 1 base and J 13 bases, with 13 bases left between them. CDR3 sequence: CASSQGPGTITF. CDR3 bases: TGCGCCAGCAGCCAAGGGCCGGGGACTATCACCTTC.

The chain joins TRBV12-1 to TRBJ2-3; the table calls TRBD2, which could not be checked here. TRBV12-1 is an annotated pseudogene. The CDR3 is 14 residues long. Written as DNA, the CDR3 is TGTGCCAGCAGCTTTAAGGGAGCGGGGGGTACGCAGTATTTT. It encodes CASSFKGAGGTQYF.

The chain couples TRBV19 to TRBJ1-1; 9 bases line up with TRBD1. Germline CDR1 reads LNHDA; CDR2 reads SQIVND (reference sequence). This CDR3 is built from 13 residues. The V gene end was trimmed by 7 bases and the J gene end by 4 bases; junction bases not matched to a gene: 4. DNA for the CDR3: TGTGCCAGTAATCCGACAGGGGGCACTGAAGCTTTCTTT. Encoded protein: CASNPTGGTEAFF.

CDR3 nucleotides: TGCGCCAGCAGCCTCGGACAGACGCCCTTAAGACTGTTTTTT. Its translation: CASSLGQTPLRLFF. The chain combines TRBV5-1 with TRBJ1-4, with D possibly matching TRBD1 (6 bases). Germline V CDR1 and CDR2: SGHRS, YFSETQ. The CDR3 consists of 14 residues. Trimming took off 4 bases at V and 13 bases at J, with 20 bases between the two ends.

The V and J genes are TRBV19 and TRBJ1-6, with D unclear. Trimming shortened V by 5 bases and J by 10 bases, and 12 bases separated the two germline ends. The V gene's germline CDR1 is LNHDA and CDR2 SQIVND (reference sequence). There are 13 residues in the CDR3. In DNA, the CDR3 is TGTGCCAGTAGTGAGGAAGATGGCTCACCCCTCCACTTT. It specifies CASSEEDGSPLHF.

The count of this clone is one. In the same sample, other DNA sequences code for this CDR3. The chain combines TRBV7-2 with TRBJ2-5, with 8 bases lining up with TRBD2. This CDR3 region has 14 residues. J gave up 1 base and V 5 bases, and 3 bases lay outside the gene matches. CDR1 and CDR2 (germline): SGHTA, FQGNSA. DNA for the CDR3: TGTGCCAGCAGCCTCGGGGGGGGCCAAGAGACCCAGTACTTC. It encodes CASSLGGGQETQYF. Based on the CDR3 plus reference TRBV7-2 and TRBJ2-5, the full variable domain is GAGVSQSPSNKVTEKGKDVELRCDPISGHTALYWYRQSLGQGLEFLIYFQGNSAPDKSGLPSDRFSAERTGGSVSTLTIQRTQQEDSAVYLCASSLGGGQETQYFGPGTRLLVL.